The present entry profiles one T cell receptor beta chain with its context. TEMRA cells were FACS-enriched, and CD8+ and CD4+ T cells were isolated negatively. The RNA input was about 0.5 to 1 ug, and it was reverse transcribed with random hexamers. TCRdb re-derived calls from the immunoSEQ multiplex PCR reads in MiXCR, one entry per CDR3 protein. The data hold around 190,000 distinct CDR3 sequences, with roughly 94% observed a single time. The data belong to a study of CD8 T cells in Susac syndrome. The junction had 8 bases not matched to a gene; V was cut back by 4 bases and J by 4 bases. Germline lookup yields CDR1 MGHRA and CDR2 YSYEKL. This CDR3 has 17 amino acids.

The chain is built from TRBV4-1 and TRBJ2-2, with 11 bases identical to TRBD1. This receptor was taken from a human donor in good health. The specimen was CD4+ T cells from PBMCs. The CDR3 DNA sequence: TGCGCCAGCAGCCGCTGGACAGGGGGCGGCGGCACCGGGGAGCTGTTTTTT. Residues: CASSRWTGGGGTGELFF.